The 2 T cell receptor beta chains below all came from one sample that was sequenced in a study of cytomegalovirus exposure and HLA in healthy donors. The PCR contained 60 Vbeta and 13 Jbeta primers. The method was immunoSEQ multiplex PCR; TCRdb's version includes in-frame clones alone and lacks a portion of them. The sample carries approximately 110,000 clones, 67% recorded once. Sequences were obtained from PBMCs. The receptors originated from a young man in good health and CMV-seropositive.

A remark on this clone: The junction departs from the called germline gene at one end, perhaps through a read error. The chain employs TRBV2 and TRBJ1-1; D is unresolved. The V gene's germline CDR1 is SNHLY and CDR2 FYNNEI. This CDR3 has 11 amino acids. The chain's CDR3 is CASSGTTEVFF. In DNA, the CDR3 is TGTGCCAGCAGTGGCACGACTGAAGTTTTCTTT.

The rearrangement uses TRBV5-1 and TRBJ2-5; 8 bases are shared with TRBD1. The CDR3 is 13 amino acids. The V segment lost 3 bases and the J segment 9 bases; nucleotides outside the gene matches: 7. Per germline, CDR1 SGHRS and CDR2 YFSETQ. The CDR3 sequence: CASSYDRGRAQYF. CDR3 DNA: TGCGCCAGCAGCTACGACAGGGGAAGAGCCCAGTACTTC.